The 25 T cell receptor beta chains presented below share a single source sample, sequenced in a study of beta chain features in type 1 diabetes (dated by TCRdb to 2016 to 2019). Library creation used the immunoSEQ multiplex PCR assay. The entire isolated RNA was reverse transcribed using the High Capacity cDNA Reverse Transcription Kit, and thus expressed TCRB transcripts were sequenced. TCRdb holds this immuneACCESS table with in-frame rearrangements only. Some clones are missing; in checked studies, unresolved V genes explain under half, and the rest has no known cause. In this sample the table shows a few hundred thousand clones, under 13% of which occur a single time. The ten top clones hold 0.017% of the sample. What the study reported, not specific to this receptor: In all four CD4+ subsets, TCRB CDR3 length was moderately but significantly shorter in type 1 diabetes patients.

Their cognate antigens are unknown. The sample consisted of naive CD4+ T cells from blood. This specimen's cell subset or site label, per the study, means: true naive CD4+ T cells. The origin of the receptors is a man aged 25 to 40 with type 1 diabetes.

This clone was seen more than once but under ten times. The chain combines TRBV5-4 with TRBJ2-6, with TRBD1 matching 7 bases. CDR3 size: 15 residues. Germline V gives CDR1 SGHNT, CDR2 YYREEE (reference sequence). J lost 2 bases, V lost 3 bases, and 2 bases had no gene match. For the CDR3, the DNA is TGTGCCAGCAGCTACCAGGGGGCTGGGGCCAACGTCCTGACTTTC. This translates into CASSYQGAGANVLTF.

A few counts support this clone. The V call is TRBV7-3, the J call TRBJ2-1; a possible D gene is TRBD2 (5 bases). V was cut by 2 bases and J by 10 bases, with 15 bases left in between. Germline assignment: CDR1 SGHTA and CDR2 FQGTGA. The CDR3 has 14 amino acids. Here the CDR3 reads CASSLSLASEEQFF. The CDR3 DNA reads TGTGCCAGCAGCTTATCCCTAGCCTCCGAGGAGCAGTTCTTC.

The genes are TRBV19 and TRBJ1-4; 8 nucleotides agree with TRBD1. Germline lookup yields CDR1 LNHDA and CDR2 SQIVND (reference sequence). CDR3 length equals 14 residues. With V trimmed by 7 bases and J by 4 bases, 5 bases remained unmatched. The DNA for the CDR3 is TGTGCCAGTAACAAACAGGGGGGTAATGAAAAACTGTTTTTT. Amino acid sequence: CASNKQGGNEKLFF.

The table lists this clone with a few counts. This rearrangement joins TRBV4-3 to TRBJ2-2; TRBD2 might be the D (7 bases). V was cut by 1 base and J by 0 bases, with 15 bases left in between. CDR1 LGHNA and CDR2 YSLEER come from the germline V gene. The CDR3 runs 18 residues. CDR3 loop: CASSQVGRGTPNTGELFF. The CDR3 DNA reads TGCGCCAGCAGCCAAGTGGGGAGGGGGACGCCGAACACCGGGGAGCTGTTTTTT.

This clone has more than one count but fewer than ten. The chain recombines TRBV18 with TRBJ1-2; D gene ambiguous. V was cut by 4 bases and J by 5 bases, with 8 bases left in between. This CDR3 comprises 12 residues. Per the germline V gene, CDR1 is KGHSH and CDR2 is LQKENI. CDR3 sequence: CASSLLQYGYTF. In nucleotides, the CDR3 is TGTGCCAGCTCACTTCTACAGTATGGCTACACCTTC.

The V call is TRBV7-8, the J call TRBJ2-7; no clear D. Trimming stripped 1 base from V and 3 bases from J, with 10 bases between. Per germline, CDR1 SGHVS and CDR2 FQNEAQ. CDR3 size: 14 residues. CDR3 residues: CASSLDAPGYEQYF. The CDR3 DNA is TGTGCCAGCAGCTTAGACGCACCGGGCTACGAGCAGTACTTC.

V and J are TRBV18 and TRBJ2-7, with D perhaps matching TRBD2 (6 bases). V was clipped by 4 bases and J by 4 bases, with 11 bases between them. CDR3 length equals 13 residues. Germline CDR1 KGHSH, CDR2 LQKENI. The CDR3 is CASSRAGRYEQYF. The DNA for the CDR3 is TGTGCCAGCTCACGCGCAGGGAGGTACGAGCAGTACTTC.

Only a few counts were recorded for this clone. In DNA form, the CDR3 reads TGTGCCTGGAGTGTTATAGGAAACACCATATATTTT. Amino acids: CAWSVIGNTIYF. The V call is TRBV30, the J call TRBJ1-3; no firm D call. The CDR3 covers 12 residues. The V end was cut by 0 bases, the J end by 4 bases, with 4 bases between. Germline assignment: CDR1 GTSNPN and CDR2 SVGIG (reference sequence).

This clone was seen a few times. J is TRBJ2-1 and V is TRBV5-4; TRBD2 matches at 8 bases. This CDR3 contains 16 residues. Germline V lookup: CDR1 SGHNT, CDR2 YYREEE (reference sequence). With V trimmed by 4 bases and J by 4 bases, 10 bases remained unmatched. The CDR3, as DNA: TGTGCCAGCAGCCTAGCTCCGGGACTAGAGTACAATGAGCAGTTCTTC. As protein: CASSLAPGLEYNEQFF. Complete variable domain (other parts from reference TRBV5-4 and TRBJ2-1): ETGVTQSPTHLIKTRGQQVTLRCSSQSGHNTVSWYQQALGQGPQFIFQYYREEENGRGNFPPRFSGLQFPNYSSELNVNALELDDSALYLCASSLAPGLEYNEQFFGPGTRLTVL.

The genes are TRBV27 and TRBJ1-4; unclear D gene. The germline gives CDR1 MNHEY, CDR2 SMNVEV (reference sequence). The CDR3 length is 14 residues. V dropped 5 bases and J dropped 8 bases, with 15 bases sitting between them. In DNA, the CDR3 is TGTGCCAGCAGTAGGGAGGGCCCGGGCGAAAAACTGTTTTTT. It encodes CASSREGPGEKLFF.

This clone was counted between two and nine times. This sequence joins TRBV29-1 and TRBJ2-2; tentatively, D is TRBD2 (7 bases). This CDR3 is built from 14 residues. V was clipped by 6 bases and J by 8 bases, with 19 bases between them. Germline loops: CDR1 SQVTM, CDR2 ANQGSEA. The CDR3 sequence is CSVPGAAGVGELFF. The DNA of the CDR3 is TGCAGCGTCCCGGGGGCCGCGGGGGTGGGGGAGCTGTTTTTT.

The chain uses TRBV28 and TRBJ1-4; the D gene is possibly TRBD1 (5 bases). Germline V gene lookup returns CDR1 MDHEN and CDR2 SYDVKM. With 3 bases removed from V and 6 bases from J, the gap between germline ends came to 11 bases. This CDR3 spans 14 amino acids. CDR3 sequence: CASSLGQGDEKLFF. The CDR3 DNA reads TGTGCCAGCAGTTTGGGTCAGGGCGATGAAAAACTGTTTTTT.

The rearrangement uses TRBV11-2 and TRBJ1-2, with TRBD1 matching 7 bases. CDR1 SGHAT and CDR2 FQNNGV come from the germline V gene. This CDR3 spans 13 amino acids. V dropped 4 bases and J dropped 5; count of bases not matched to a gene: 4. The CDR3 DNA reads as TGTGCCAGCAGCTCCGGACAGGCATATGGCTACACCTTC. Translated, it gives CASSSGQAYGYTF. Drawing the rest from reference TRBV11-2 and TRBJ1-2, the complete variable domain is EAGVAQSPRYKIIEKRQSVAFWCNPISGHATLYWYQQILGQGPKLLIQFQNNGVVDDSQLPKDRFSAERLKGVDSTLKIQPAKLEDSAVYLCASSSGQAYGYTFGSGTRLTVV.

This clone was observed a handful of times. The chain links TRBV6-6 to TRBJ2-1, with D possibly TRBD1 on 5 matching bases. The germline CDR1 and CDR2 sequences are MNHNY and SVGAGI (reference sequence). Trimming removed 3 bases at V and 14 bases at J, with 14 bases between. The CDR3 loop spans 12 amino acids. As DNA, the CDR3 is TGTGCCAGCAGTTATATGAGCAGGGTTAAGTTCTTC. The encoded protein is CASSYMSRVKFF.

This rearrangement joins TRBV9 to TRBJ2-2; the D gene is possibly TRBD2 (5 bases). This CDR3 spans 14 amino acids. The V gene lost 3 bases and the J gene lost 5 bases, with 11 bases spanning the gap. Germline lookup yields CDR1 SGDLS and CDR2 YYNGEE. The CDR3 is CASSALPGTGELFF. The CDR3 DNA sequence: TGTGCCAGCAGCGCCCTTCCGGGGACCGGGGAGCTGTTTTTT. The complete variable domain, with remaining parts taken from reference TRBV9 and TRBJ2-2, reads DSGVTQTPKHLITATGQRVTLRCSPRSGDLSVYWYQQSLDQGLQFLIQYYNGEERAKGNILERFSAQQFPDLHSELNLSSLELGDSALYFCASSALPGTGELFFGEGSRLTVL.

The J gene is TRBJ2-1, the V gene TRBV4-1; D not resolved. The germline CDR1 and CDR2 sequences are MGHRA and YSYEKL. Deletions cut 5 bases from V and 5 bases from J, with 7 bases between. The CDR3 covers 12 residues. The CDR3 nucleotides read TGCGCCAGCAGCGTACGGGACAATGAGCAGTTCTTC. As protein: CASSVRDNEQFF.

This chain uses TRBV7-9 with TRBJ1-2, with no clear D. The V and J ends lost 1 base and 6 bases respectively, with 9 bases between them. Per the germline V gene, CDR1 is SEHNR and CDR2 is FQNEAQ (reference sequence). The CDR3 has 13 residues. The CDR3 nucleotides read TGTGCCAGCAGCTTAGACAGTTCGGATGGCTACACCTTC. Translated: CASSLDSSDGYTF. The entire variable domain, with the rest obtained from reference TRBV7-9 and TRBJ1-2, is as follows: DTGVSQNPRHKITKRGQNVTFRCDPISEHNRLYWYRQTLGQGPEFLTYFQNEAQLEKSRLLSDRFSAERPKGSFSTLEIQRTEQGDSAMYLCASSLDSSDGYTFGSGTRLTVV.

This clone was seen a handful of times. The chain recombines TRBV18 with TRBJ2-7; 7 nucleotides align to TRBD1. Germline V gene lookup returns CDR1 KGHSH and CDR2 LQKENI. V lost 3 bases to trimming and J lost 6 bases; unmatched junction nucleotides: 8. The CDR3 is made up of 14 amino acids. The CDR3 sequence: CASSPMTGNSEQYF. In nucleotides, the CDR3 is TGTGCCAGCTCACCCATGACAGGGAACAGCGAGCAGTACTTC.

This clone was seen a few times. The rearrangement links TRBV18 to TRBJ2-7, with 9 bases lining up with TRBD1. The germline V gene encodes CDR1 KGHSH and CDR2 LQKENI. The CDR3 consists of 15 residues. V dropped 0 bases and J dropped 1; count of bases not matched to a gene: 1. The CDR3 DNA follows: TGTGCCAGCTCACCACCGGGACAGGGATCCTACGAGCAGTACTTC. This codes for CASSPPGQGSYEQYF. Full variable domain (outside the CDR3, taken from reference TRBV18 and TRBJ2-7): NAGVMQNPRHLVRRRGQEARLRCSPMKGHSHVYWYRQLPEEGLKFMVYLQKENIIDESGMPKERFSAEFPKEGPSILRIQQVVRGDSAAYFCASSPPGQGSYEQYFGPGTRLTVT.

This clone has a handful of counts. The DNA of the CDR3 is TGTGCCAGTAGTCCGAGGACAGGGGCCTCCTACGAGCAGTACTTC. Protein: CASSPRTGASYEQYF. The rearrangement links TRBV19 to TRBJ2-7; 9 nucleotides line up with TRBD1. The CDR3 loop spans 15 amino acids. Per germline, CDR1 LNHDA and CDR2 SQIVND (reference sequence). V gave up 5 bases and J gave up 0 bases; unmatched junction bases: 5.

This clone was found a few times. The rearrangement joins TRBV28 to TRBJ2-1, with TRBD2 matching 8 bases. Germline trimming cut 3 bases from V and 5 bases from J; bases unmatched to any gene: 6. The CDR3 runs to 15 residues. The germline gives CDR1 MDHEN, CDR2 SYDVKM. The CDR3 sequence is CASSFTGTSNNEQFF. CDR3 DNA sequence: TGTGCCAGCAGTTTCACCGGGACTAGTAACAATGAGCAGTTCTTC.

The chain carries TRBV18 and TRBJ2-1, with 9 bases fitting TRBD1. With 5 bases clipped from V and 3 bases from J, the junction kept 5 bases outside the gene matches. Germline V gives CDR1 KGHSH, CDR2 LQKENI. The CDR3 runs 15 residues. CDR3 nucleotides: TGTGCCAGCTCATTATTGGGACAGGGCTACAATGAGCAGTTCTTC. Translated: CASSLLGQGYNEQFF.

This clone was observed a few times. This rearrangement joins TRBV28 to TRBJ2-3; no reliable D call. CDR1 and CDR2 (germline): MDHEN, SYDVKM. Trimming took off 6 bases at V and 4 bases at J, with 5 bases between the two ends. The CDR3 covers 11 residues. CDR3 in amino acids: CASSRPDTQYF. The CDR3 DNA reads TGTGCCAGCAGCCGTCCAGATACGCAGTATTTT. Full variable domain (outside the CDR3, taken from reference TRBV28 and TRBJ2-3): DVKVTQSSRYLVKRTGEKVFLECVQDMDHENMFWYRQDPGLGLRLIYFSYDVKMKEKGDIPEGYSVSREKKERFSLILESASTNQTSMYLCASSRPDTQYFGPGTRLTVL.

This clone occurred a few times. The junction departs from germline at one end; a sequencing error may be responsible. The V and J genes are TRBV5-4 and TRBJ2-3; a weak D match, TRBD2 (6 bases). In germline, CDR1 is SGHNT, CDR2 YYREEE (reference sequence). This CDR3 region has 12 residues. CDR3 nucleotides: TGTGCCAGCAGCGTTACCGGGAGCACCGTTCGCTTT. It is translated as CASSVTGSTVRF. The complete variable domain, with remaining parts taken from reference TRBV5-4 and TRBJ2-3, reads ETGVTQSPTHLIKTRGQQVTLRCSSQSGHNTVSWYQQALGQGPQFIFQYYREEENGRGNFPPRFSGLQFPNYSSELNVNALELDDSALYLCASSVTGSTVRFGPGTRLTVL.

The chain is built from TRBV9 and TRBJ1-1; D is undetermined. Germline V gene lookup returns CDR1 SGDLS and CDR2 YYNGEE. Trimming pared 4 bases from V and 6 bases from J, leaving 19 bases between. The CDR3 is made up of 15 amino acids. CDR3 protein: CASSTTSRWGAEAFF. The DNA of the CDR3 is TGTGCCAGCAGCACCACATCGAGGTGGGGAGCTGAAGCTTTCTTT.